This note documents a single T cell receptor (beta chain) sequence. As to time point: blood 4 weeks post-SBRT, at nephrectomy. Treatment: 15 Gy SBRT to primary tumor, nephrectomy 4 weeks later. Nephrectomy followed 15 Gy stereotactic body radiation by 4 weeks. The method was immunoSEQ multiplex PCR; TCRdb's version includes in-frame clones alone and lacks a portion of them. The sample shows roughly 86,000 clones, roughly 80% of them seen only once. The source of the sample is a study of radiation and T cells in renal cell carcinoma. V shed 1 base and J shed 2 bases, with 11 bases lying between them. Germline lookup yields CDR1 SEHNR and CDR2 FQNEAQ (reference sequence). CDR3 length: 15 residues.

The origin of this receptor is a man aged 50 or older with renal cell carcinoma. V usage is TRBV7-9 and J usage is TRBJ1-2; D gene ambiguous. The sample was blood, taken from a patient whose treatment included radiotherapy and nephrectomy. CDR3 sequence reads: CASSLGVTANYGYTF. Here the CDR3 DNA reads TGTGCCAGCAGCTTAGGGGTAACAGCGAACTATGGCTACACCTTC.